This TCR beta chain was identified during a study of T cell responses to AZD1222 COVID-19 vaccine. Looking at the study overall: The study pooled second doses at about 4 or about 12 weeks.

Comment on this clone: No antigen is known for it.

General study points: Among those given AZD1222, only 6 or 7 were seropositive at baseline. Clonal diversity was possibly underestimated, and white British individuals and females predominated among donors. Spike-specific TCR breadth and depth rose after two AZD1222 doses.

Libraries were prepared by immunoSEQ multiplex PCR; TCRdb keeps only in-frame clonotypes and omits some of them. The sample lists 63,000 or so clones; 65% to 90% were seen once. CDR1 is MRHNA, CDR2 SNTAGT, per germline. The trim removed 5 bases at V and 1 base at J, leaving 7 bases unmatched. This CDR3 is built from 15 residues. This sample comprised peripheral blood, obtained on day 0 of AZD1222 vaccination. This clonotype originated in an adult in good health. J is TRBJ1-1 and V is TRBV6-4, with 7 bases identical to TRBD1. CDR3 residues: CASSPQGVGNTEAFF. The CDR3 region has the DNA TGTGCCAGCAGTCCTCAGGGGGTCGGGAACACTGAAGCTTTCTTT.